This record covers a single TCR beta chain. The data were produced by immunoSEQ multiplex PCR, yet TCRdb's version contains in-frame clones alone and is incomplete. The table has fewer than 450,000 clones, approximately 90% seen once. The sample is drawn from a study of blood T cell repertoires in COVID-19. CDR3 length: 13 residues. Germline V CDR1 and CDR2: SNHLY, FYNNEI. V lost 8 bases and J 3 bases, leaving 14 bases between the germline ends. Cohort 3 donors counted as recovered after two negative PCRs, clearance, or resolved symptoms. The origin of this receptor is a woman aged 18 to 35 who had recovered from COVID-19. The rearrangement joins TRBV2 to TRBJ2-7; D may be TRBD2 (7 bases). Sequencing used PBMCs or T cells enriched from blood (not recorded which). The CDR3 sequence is CASWGGRYYEQYF. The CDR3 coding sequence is TGTGCCAGCTGGGGGGGCAGGTACTACGAGCAGTACTTC.